This TCR beta chain was profiled in a study of T cells in Graves' hyperthyroidism and ophthalmopathy. Study as a whole: Specimen type is peripheral blood, collected at initial diagnosis prior to any treatment.

Germline CDR1 reads SGHAT; CDR2 reads FQNNGV. The CDR3 runs 18 residues. V was cut by 0 bases and J by 3 bases, with 20 bases left in between. Study-level points and caveats: In validation, the model predicted ophthalmopathy. These predictions came a median 6.5 months before onset.

The source material, RNA transcripts, was used to amplify TCR beta CDR3 regions. The study used the HTBI primer set for a first-round RT-PCR of the TCR CDR3. TCRdb passed the multiplex PCR reads through MiXCR, listing each CDR3 protein once. The table has under 400,000 distinct CDR3 sequences, approximately 16% seen once. Notes on this clonotype: The antigen is undetermined.

Researchers barred patients who had uncontrolled infection, other autoimmune disease, pregnancy or lactation. The origin of this receptor is a man aged 30 to 45 with Graves' hyperthyroidism. The chain combines TRBV11-2 with TRBJ1-1; D unresolved. Material for sequencing was blood. In nucleotides, the CDR3 is TGTGCCAGCAGCTTAGATCCTGGCCAGCAAAGTCGCTACACTGAAGCTTTCTTT. Its translation is CASSLDPGQQSRYTEAFF.